What follows are 29 T cell receptor beta chains derived from one specimen sequenced in a study of blood T cells in healthy people across ages. It was with a sample-barcoded 5' primer and a J-beta primer mix that a second PCR of about 6 to 12 cycles was run. TCRdb ran MiXCR on the 5' RACE reads and lists one entry per CDR3 protein. The sample has around 1.7 million distinct CDR3 sequences, roughly 28% seen once. Sequencing was performed on blood. The source is a woman aged 25 to 39 in good health.

The chain links TRBV10-3 to TRBJ2-3, with 10 bases aligning to TRBD2. The CDR3 length is 15 residues. The germline CDR1 and CDR2 sequences are ENHRY and SYGVKD. CDR3 coding DNA: TGTGTCACTTCCGACAGCGGGAGGGCCGTCGATACGCAGTATTTT. Translating it yields CVTSDSGRAVDTQYF.

This clonotype appeared a few times. The rearrangement uses TRBV5-1 and TRBJ2-4, with TRBD1 matching 10 bases. The J call may be faulty, since TRBJ2-7 better matches the DNA end. The CDR3 is 16 amino acids. Germline CDR1 is SGHRS and CDR2 is YFSETQ. The CDR3 coding sequence is TGCGCCAGCAAGGGACAGGGGACCTTGAGGGGGCACGAGCAGTACTTC. Protein: CASKGQGTLRGHEQYF.

This clonotype was found a few times. The V call is TRBV14, the J call TRBJ2-1; unclear D gene. The CDR3 has 15 amino acids. The germline CDR1 and CDR2 sequences are SGHDN and FVKESK. Trimming took 8 bases from V and 7 from J, leaving 21 bases between them. CDR3 sequence reads: CASQDPWGPKNEQFF. The CDR3 nucleotides are TGTGCCAGCCAAGACCCATGGGGTCCGAAAAATGAGCAGTTCTTC.

This clonotype occurred a few times. The chain uses TRBV24-1 and TRBJ2-5; D not resolved. Trimming stripped 2 bases from V and 4 bases from J, with 10 bases between. This CDR3 is 14 amino acids long. CDR1 KGHDR and CDR2 SFDVKD come from the germline V gene. CDR3 DNA sequence: TGTGCCACCAGTGATTCCTGGCTGGGAGAGACCCAGTACTTC. This gives the protein CATSDSWLGETQYF.

This clonotype showed up many times. This CDR3 reads CASSGGSYEQYF. In nucleotides, the CDR3 is TGTGCCAGCAGTGGTGGCTCCTACGAGCAGTACTTC. The rearrangement joins TRBV2 to TRBJ2-7, with D hard to call. Germline CDR1 SNHLY, CDR2 FYNNEI. Trimming removed 4 bases from V and 0 bases from J, with 4 bases in between. This CDR3 comprises 12 residues.

This clonotype appeared a few times. The chain is built from TRBV20-1 and TRBJ2-1; maybe TRBD1 (5 bases). Germline V gene data show CDR1 as DFQATT and CDR2 as SNEGSKA (reference sequence). The CDR3 loop spans 11 amino acids. Trimming pared 5 bases from V and 7 bases from J, leaving 9 bases between. The CDR3 here is CSAGHRNEQFF. The CDR3, as DNA: TGCAGTGCTGGTCACAGGAATGAGCAGTTCTTC.

The sample holds a few counts of this clonotype. The chain couples TRBV5-5 to TRBJ2-3; TRBD1 matches 9 bases. Germline CDR1 reads SGHKS; CDR2 reads YYEKEE (reference sequence). This CDR3 region has 15 residues. V was pared by 6 bases and J by 4 bases, with 9 bases of the junction left unmatched. In DNA form, the CDR3 reads TGTGCCAGCACCCAACAGGGGGCAGTCCCAGATACGCAGTATTTT. This codes for CASTQQGAVPDTQYF. The full variable domain, its missing parts supplied by reference TRBV5-5 and TRBJ2-3, is DAGVTQSPTHLIKTRGQQVTLRCSPISGHKSVSWYQQVLGQGPQFIFQYYEKEERGRGNFPDRFSARQFPNYSSELNVNALLLGDSALYLCASTQQGAVPDTQYFGPGTRLTVL.

This clonotype was detected only a few times. CDR3 sequence reads: CASRQALTGELFF. CDR3 nucleotide sequence: TGTGCCAGCAGGCAGGCTCTCACCGGGGAGCTGTTTTTT. The chain uses TRBV2 and TRBJ2-2; D remains unclear. Germline V gene lookup returns CDR1 SNHLY and CDR2 FYNNEI. Trimming took 6 bases from V and 4 from J, leaving 9 bases between them. The CDR3 contains 13 residues.

The rearrangement uses TRBV5-1 and TRBJ2-1; 15 bases align to TRBD2. J gave up 13 bases and V 0 bases, and 5 bases lay outside the gene matches. Per germline, CDR1 SGHRS and CDR2 YFSETQ. The CDR3 is 15 residues long. The CDR3: CASSLDGLAGGHQFF. In DNA form, the CDR3 reads TGCGCCAGCAGCTTGGACGGACTAGCGGGGGGGCATCAGTTCTTC.

This clonotype has a count of ten or more. The chain is built from TRBV29-1 and TRBJ2-3; TRBD2 matches 9 bases. Unmatched junction bases numbered 12, after V lost 6 bases and J lost 5 bases. This CDR3 spans 15 amino acids. Germline values: CDR1 SQVTM, CDR2 ANQGSEA. The CDR3 region is CSVQRGAGGLDTQYF. DNA for the CDR3: TGCAGCGTCCAGAGAGGCGCGGGAGGGTTAGATACGCAGTATTTT.

CDR3 DNA sequence: TGTGCCAGCAGCTTAACTAGCGGGAGGGCGACTGAGCAGTTCTTC. This translates into CASSLTSGRATEQFF. The rearrangement uses TRBV7-9 and TRBJ2-1, with 13 bases lining up with TRBD2. Germline V gene sequence: CDR1 SEHNR, CDR2 FQNEAQ (reference sequence). J was trimmed by 9 bases and V by 2 bases; bases with no gene match: 4. CDR3 length equals 15 residues.

The chain has TRBV12-5 and TRBJ1-4, with unresolved D. This CDR3 is built from 12 residues. From germline, CDR1 is LGHNT and CDR2 FRNRAP. Trimming took off 4 bases at V and 8 bases at J, with 8 bases between the two ends. For the CDR3, the DNA is TGTGCTAGTGGTTCTCCACTCGAAAAACTGTTTTTT. Residues: CASGSPLEKLFF. The full variable domain, in which reference TRBV12-5 and TRBJ1-4 provide the parts outside the CDR3, is DARVTQTPRHKVTEMGQEVTMRCQPILGHNTVFWYRQTMMQGLELLAYFRNRAPLDDSGMPKDRFSAEMPDATLATLKIQPSEPRDSAVYFCASGSPLEKLFFGSGTQLSVL.

The J gene is TRBJ2-4, the V gene TRBV28, with TRBD1 matching 9 bases. The CDR3 runs 18 residues. The germline V gene has CDR1 MDHEN and CDR2 SYDVKM. V was clipped by 6 bases and J by 2 bases; unmatched bases: 14. This CDR3 is CASSPDRGKGVSKNIQYF. The DNA for the CDR3 is TGTGCCAGCAGCCCTGACAGGGGGAAGGGTGTATCCAAAAACATTCAGTACTTC.

Regarding this clonotype: This could be a read error, since a much larger clone is one nucleotide away. J is TRBJ2-5 and V is TRBV6-6, with D perhaps assigned TRBD1 or TRBD2 (5 bases each). The CDR3 consists of 17 residues. CDR1 and CDR2 from the germline V gene are MNHNY and SVGAGI (reference sequence). Trimming removed 0 bases at V and 2 bases at J, with 16 bases between. The CDR3 bases are TGTGCCAGCAGTTACTCTAGACGTAGCGAGGGGCAAGAGACCCAGTACTTC. It yields the protein CASSYSRRSEGQETQYF.

This clonotype appeared many times. The rearrangement links TRBV11-3 to TRBJ2-1; TRBD2 might be the D (5 bases). Deletions cut 1 base from V and 5 bases from J, with 15 bases between. Looked up from germline, CDR1 is SGHNT and CDR2 is YENEEA. The CDR3 is made up of 16 amino acids. The CDR3 DNA is TGTGCCAGCAGCTTAGGCCTTACCGGGATCGACAATGAGCAGTTCTTC. It specifies CASSLGLTGIDNEQFF.

The V call is TRBV12-3 or TRBV12-4, the J call TRBJ1-2; a possible D gene is TRBD1 (6 bases). V lost 6 bases and J 9 bases, leaving 23 bases between the germline ends. This CDR3 has 15 residues. The CDR3 DNA follows: TGTGCCAGCAGCTCCCCACTGACAGGCTTCAAGAGCTACACCTTC. It encodes CASSSPLTGFKSYTF.

This clonotype has a handful of counts. The chain recombines TRBV30 with TRBJ2-5; maybe TRBD2 (5 bases). CDR1 is GTSNPN, CDR2 SVGIG, per germline (reference sequence). V was clipped by 7 bases and J by 7 bases, with 22 bases between them. The CDR3 sequence is 14 residues long. CDR3 bases: TGTGCCTTCAACCGGGCCCTAGGTGGAGGGACCCAGTACTTC. This encodes CAFNRALGGGTQYF.

This chain joins TRBV5-1 and TRBJ1-2; TRBD1 is a possible D gene (5 bases). Trimming cost V 4 bases and J 9 bases, with 16 bases left between them. This CDR3 is built from 13 residues. Germline V lookup: CDR1 SGHRS, CDR2 YFSETQ. CDR3 in amino acids: CASSQMTGRRYTF. CDR3 coding DNA: TGCGCCAGCAGCCAAATGACGGGACGACGCTACACCTTC.

The table lists this clonotype with many counts. The chain employs TRBV15 and TRBJ2-3; 9 positions agree with TRBD1. V gave up 0 bases and J gave up 8 bases; unmatched junction bases: 6. The CDR3 has 15 residues. Germline V gene data show CDR1 as LNHNV and CDR2 as YYDKDF (reference sequence). Written as DNA, the CDR3 is TGTGCCACCAGCAGAGACCGAGGGACAGGGCGTACGCAGTATTTT. Protein product: CATSRDRGTGRTQYF.

The chain links TRBV5-1 to TRBJ1-4; D ambiguous. Germline V CDR1 and CDR2: SGHRS, YFSETQ. The CDR3 runs 16 residues. V lost 5 bases and J lost 6, with 20 bases in between. Here the CDR3 reads CASRPFGGTADEKLFF. As DNA, the CDR3 is TGCGCCAGCAGACCCTTCGGCGGCACTGCGGATGAAAAACTGTTTTTT.

As to this clonotype: Because it lacks the conserved phenylalanine or tryptophan at the end, this CDR3 is likely a read error. CDR3 in amino acids: CASSLDPGQGNGYTV. CDR3 bases: TGCGCCAGCAGCTTGGATCCGGGACAGGGTAATGGCTACACCGTC. The rearrangement links TRBV5-1 to TRBJ1-2; 9 nucleotides match TRBD1. With V trimmed by 0 bases and J by 6 bases, 6 bases remained unmatched. CDR3 length: 15 amino acids. From germline, CDR1 is SGHRS and CDR2 YFSETQ.

This clonotype showed up just a few times. This sequence joins TRBV13 and TRBJ1-2, with D unresolved. The length of the CDR3 is 11 residues. The germline V gene has CDR1 PRHDT and CDR2 FYEKMQ (reference sequence). Between the trimmed V and J ends, which lost 8 bases and 7 bases, there was a span of 11 bases. The CDR3 DNA reads TGTGCCAGCCGGGAAGCATTTGGCTACACCTTC. Protein product: CASREAFGYTF.

Notes on this clonotype: Lacking the conserved final phenylalanine or tryptophan, this CDR3 likely reflects a read error. The V gene is TRBV14, the J gene TRBJ1-4; no clear D gene. This CDR3 is 14 amino acids long. Trimming stripped 2 bases from V and 8 bases from J, with 12 bases between. Germline V gene sequence: CDR1 SGHDN, CDR2 FVKESK. CDR3 amino acids: CASSQMRLGEKLFL. The CDR3, as DNA: TGTGCCAGCAGCCAAATGAGGCTAGGGGAAAAACTGTTTTTA.

This clonotype was seen many times. The V gene is TRBV11-2, the J gene TRBJ2-7, with unresolved D. The length of the CDR3 is 17 residues. CDR1 is SGHAT, CDR2 FQNNGV, per germline. Trimming removed 5 bases at V and 0 bases at J, with 20 bases between. This chain's CDR3 is CASSRPSVPASSYEQYF. CDR3 coding DNA: TGTGCCAGCAGCCGCCCTTCGGTTCCGGCGAGCTCCTACGAGCAGTACTTC.

This clonotype has ten or more counts. The chain carries TRBV6-6 and TRBJ1-5; the D gene is possibly TRBD1 (5 bases). The V end was cut by 2 bases, the J end by 6 bases, with 11 bases between. This CDR3 contains 14 residues. Germline V gene data show CDR1 as MNHNY and CDR2 as SVGAGI (reference sequence). This CDR3 reads CASSYGQGGQPQHF. The CDR3 nucleotides read TGTGCCAGCAGTTACGGGCAGGGAGGTCAGCCCCAGCATTTT.

The chain couples TRBV6-5 to TRBJ1-1; 9 positions agree with TRBD1. From germline, CDR1 is MNHEY and CDR2 SVGAGI. The CDR3 is made up of 15 amino acids. J gave up 7 bases and V 5 bases, and 11 bases lay outside the gene matches. The CDR3 region is CASSRGTGLPHEAFF. The CDR3 DNA is TGTGCCAGCAGTAGGGGGACAGGGCTTCCTCATGAAGCTTTCTTT.

The V call is TRBV11-3, the J call TRBJ1-5; D gene unclear. Trimming removed 7 bases from V and 6 bases from J, with 16 bases in between. The CDR3 runs 14 residues. The germline V gene encodes CDR1 SGHNT and CDR2 YENEEA. The CDR3 nucleotides are TGTGCCAGCACCCCAAGGTATGGGTGTCAGCCCCAGCATTTT. The encoded protein is CASTPRYGCQPQHF.

In its sample, this clonotype was seen many times. The J gene is TRBJ2-3, the V gene TRBV4-1, with D perhaps matching TRBD2 (6 bases). Trimming took off 1 base at V and 4 bases at J, with 15 bases between the two ends. Germline V gives CDR1 MGHRA, CDR2 YSYEKL. The CDR3 covers 16 residues. The chain's CDR3 is CASSQARLVWADTQYF. The CDR3 nucleotides read TGCGCCAGCAGCCAAGCCAGACTAGTGTGGGCAGATACGCAGTATTTT.

This clonotype occurred once. The rearrangement links TRBV4-1 to TRBJ2-3; 8 bases agree with TRBD1. This CDR3 spans 14 amino acids. The germline CDR1 and CDR2 sequences are MGHRA and YSYEKL. V was pared by 3 bases and J by 5 bases, with 4 bases of the junction left unmatched. The CDR3 nucleotides read TGCGCCAGCAGCCAGGACAGGGTGAAAGATACGCAGTATTTT. Residues: CASSQDRVKDTQYF.